Reported below is one TCR beta chain. Its antigen remains unidentified. Only healthy Caucasians were enrolled as donors. These data belong to a study of identical twins. Through template switching, a universal primer site was introduced, and the cDNA contained unique molecular identifiers. TCRdb called the 5' RACE reads again in MiXCR, with one record for every CDR3 protein. Of some 660,000 distinct CDR3 sequences listed, around 8.3% were seen once; the top ten hold approximately 0.94%. Overall study results and limits: Out-of-frame alpha sequences shared between twins exhibited an excess of low generation probability.

The CDR3 sequence is 16 residues long. From germline, CDR1 is DFQATT and CDR2 SNEGSKA (reference sequence). After removal of 5 bases from V and 1 base from J, the junction contained 11 bases not matched to a gene. This sample also appeared in a second study, on yellow fever vaccine responses in identical twins.

This TCR was sampled from a woman between 18 and 30 years old in good health. The material sequenced was PBMCs. The genes are TRBV20-1 and TRBJ2-5, with 9 nucleotides matching TRBD2. The CDR3 sequence is CSAQRSSGAGQETQYF. The CDR3, as DNA: TGCAGTGCTCAGCGGTCTAGCGGGGCTGGCCAAGAGACCCAGTACTTC.